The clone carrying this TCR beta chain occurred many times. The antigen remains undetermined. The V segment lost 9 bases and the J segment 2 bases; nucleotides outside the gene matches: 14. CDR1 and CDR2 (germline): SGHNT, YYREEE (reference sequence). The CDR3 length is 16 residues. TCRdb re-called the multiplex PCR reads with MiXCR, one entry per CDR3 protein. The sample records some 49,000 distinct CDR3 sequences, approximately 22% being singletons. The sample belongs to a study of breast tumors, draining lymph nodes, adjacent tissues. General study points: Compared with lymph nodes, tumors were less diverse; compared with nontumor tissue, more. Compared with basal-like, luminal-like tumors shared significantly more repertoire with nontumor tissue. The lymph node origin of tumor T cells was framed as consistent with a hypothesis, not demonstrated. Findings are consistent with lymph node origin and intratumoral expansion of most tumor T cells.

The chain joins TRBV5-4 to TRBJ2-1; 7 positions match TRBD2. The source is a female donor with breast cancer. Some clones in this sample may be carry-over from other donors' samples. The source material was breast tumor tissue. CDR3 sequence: CATNPPASGTYNEQFF. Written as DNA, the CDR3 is TGTGCCACCAACCCCCCGGCTAGCGGCACCTACAATGAGCAGTTCTTC.